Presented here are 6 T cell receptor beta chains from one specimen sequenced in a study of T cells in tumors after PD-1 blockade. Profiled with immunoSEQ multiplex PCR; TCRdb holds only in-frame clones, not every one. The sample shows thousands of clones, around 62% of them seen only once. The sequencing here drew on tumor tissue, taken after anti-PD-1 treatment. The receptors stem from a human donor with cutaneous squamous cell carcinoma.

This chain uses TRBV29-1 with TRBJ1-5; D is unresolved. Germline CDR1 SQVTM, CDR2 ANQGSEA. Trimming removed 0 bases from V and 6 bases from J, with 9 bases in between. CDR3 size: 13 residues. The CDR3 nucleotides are TGCAGCGTTGAAGATCATGTTGGTCAGCCCCAGCATTTT. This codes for CSVEDHVGQPQHF.

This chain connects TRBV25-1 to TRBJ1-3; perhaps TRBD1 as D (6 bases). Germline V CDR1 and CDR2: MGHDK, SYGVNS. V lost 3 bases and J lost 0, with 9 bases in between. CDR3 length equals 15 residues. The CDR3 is CASSDRGSSGNTIYF. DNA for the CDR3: TGTGCCAGCAGTGACAGGGGCTCCTCTGGAAACACCATATATTTT.

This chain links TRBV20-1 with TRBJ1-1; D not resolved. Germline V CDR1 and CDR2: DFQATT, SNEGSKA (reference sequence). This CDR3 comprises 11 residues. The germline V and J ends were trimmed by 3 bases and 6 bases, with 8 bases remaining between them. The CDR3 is CSASAGSEAFF. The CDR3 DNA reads TGCAGTGCTAGTGCGGGGTCTGAAGCTTTCTTT.

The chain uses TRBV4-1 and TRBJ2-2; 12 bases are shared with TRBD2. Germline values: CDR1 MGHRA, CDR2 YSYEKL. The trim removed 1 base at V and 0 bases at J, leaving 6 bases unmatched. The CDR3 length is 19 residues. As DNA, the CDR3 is TGCGCCAGCAGCCAAGGGTTAACTAGCGGGGGGTCGAACACCGGGGAGCTGTTTTTT. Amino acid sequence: CASSQGLTSGGSNTGELFF.

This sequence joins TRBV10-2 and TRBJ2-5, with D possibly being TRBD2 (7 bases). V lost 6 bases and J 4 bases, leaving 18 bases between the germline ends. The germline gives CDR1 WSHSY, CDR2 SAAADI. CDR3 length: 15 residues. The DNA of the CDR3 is TGCGCCAGCAGGGGGGGCGCGGGGGTCGTAGAGACCCAGTACTTC. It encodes CASRGGAGVVETQYF.

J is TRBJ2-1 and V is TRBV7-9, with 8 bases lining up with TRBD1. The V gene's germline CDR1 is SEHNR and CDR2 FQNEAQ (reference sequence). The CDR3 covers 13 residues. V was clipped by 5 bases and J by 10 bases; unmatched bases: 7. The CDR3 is CASSRDRWGEQFF. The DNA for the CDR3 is TGTGCCAGCAGCCGGGACAGGTGGGGAGAGCAGTTCTTC.